This T cell receptor (beta chain) was sequenced for a study of monozygotic twins with inflammatory bowel disease. This CDR3 has 14 amino acids. Per germline, CDR1 SGHTA and CDR2 FQGNSA. One entry per CDR3 protein, without DNA, is what TCRdb gives after re-calling the 5' RACE reads. Recorded for this sample: fewer than 200,000 distinct CDR3 sequences. The sequence derives from a human donor with ulcerative colitis or Crohn's disease, or a healthy co-twin of an affected twin (not recorded which). Sequencing was performed on blood. The chain has TRBV7-2 and TRBJ2-1; no DNA is available, so the TRBD1 call from TCRdb remains unchecked. The CDR3: CASSPGRGTNEQFF.